This paragraph covers one T cell receptor beta chain sequence. As yet, its antigen is unknown. This entry is derived from a study of cytomegalovirus exposure and HLA in healthy donors. Broader study findings: Later work associated fewer than 20,000 TCR beta sequences with HLA alleles at 0.05 false discovery rate. Rates of TCR association differed by HLA locus in a later analysis, with DRB1 highest and HLA-C lowest.

Germline values: CDR1 SNHLY, CDR2 FYNNEI. The CDR3 extends over 15 amino acids. Trimming cost V 3 bases and J 2 bases; bases outside gene matches: 3. The PCR ran on 60 Vbeta and 13 Jbeta primers. Source study methods: Per a later analysis, the number of unique TCR beta chains was about 78 million, of which 10 million to 11 million were shared. Produced via immunoSEQ multiplex PCR; TCRdb's table is partial and in-frame only. Clonal size and the V and J genes are those of that table, whereas D and trimming came from the DNA. The repertoire table contains about 160,000 clones. Donors likely had unrecorded immune exposures despite being nominally healthy when sampled.

The rearrangement uses TRBV2 and TRBJ1-5, with 8 bases identical to TRBD1. The material sequenced was PBMCs. This clonotype was obtained from a man aged 30 to 39 in good health and CMV-seronegative. This CDR3 reads CASSEDRVGNQPQHF. The CDR3 region has the DNA TGTGCCAGCAGTGAGGACAGGGTTGGCAATCAGCCCCAGCATTTT.